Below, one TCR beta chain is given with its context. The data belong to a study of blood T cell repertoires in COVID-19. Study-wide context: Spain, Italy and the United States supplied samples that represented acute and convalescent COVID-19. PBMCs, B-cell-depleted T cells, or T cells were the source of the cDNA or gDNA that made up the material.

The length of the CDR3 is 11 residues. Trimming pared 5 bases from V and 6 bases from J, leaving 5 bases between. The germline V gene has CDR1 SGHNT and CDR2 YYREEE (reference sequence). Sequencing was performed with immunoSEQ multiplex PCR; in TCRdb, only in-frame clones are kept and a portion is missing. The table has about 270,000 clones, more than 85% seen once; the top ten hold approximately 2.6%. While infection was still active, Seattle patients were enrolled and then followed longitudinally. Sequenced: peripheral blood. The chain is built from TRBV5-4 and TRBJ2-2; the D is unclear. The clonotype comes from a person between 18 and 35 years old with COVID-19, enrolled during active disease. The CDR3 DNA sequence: TGTGCCAGCAGGGAGTCCGGGGAGCTGTTTTTT. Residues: CASRESGELFF. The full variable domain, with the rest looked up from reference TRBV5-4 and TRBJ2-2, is ETGVTQSPTHLIKTRGQQVTLRCSSQSGHNTVSWYQQALGQGPQFIFQYYREEENGRGNFPPRFSGLQFPNYSSELNVNALELDDSALYLCASRESGELFFGEGSRLTVL.